The 4 T cell receptor beta chains below all came from one sample that was sequenced in a study of shared clonotypes between healthy human individuals. TCRdb keeps only in-frame clones here, not all; method: immunoSEQ multiplex PCR. The repertoire holds a few million clones, with 85% to 95% as singletons. Specimen: naive CD4+ T cells from PBMCs. Subset here: CD45RA+ positively selected. These receptors all stem from a man aged 18 to 29 in good health. Some clones in this sample may be carry-over from other donors' samples.

There are a few counts of this clone. This chain connects TRBV30 to TRBJ1-5; D is unresolved. The CDR3 is 11 residues long. Germline V gene lookup returns CDR1 GTSNPN and CDR2 SVGIG (reference sequence). The germline V and J ends were trimmed by 7 bases and 3 bases, with 7 bases remaining between them. The CDR3 loop is CASGLNQPQHF. CDR3 DNA sequence: TGTGCCTCGGGCCTCAATCAGCCCCAGCATTTT.

The V call is TRBV18, the J call TRBJ2-1; 7 bases map to TRBD1. J gave up 5 bases and V 1 base, and 5 bases lay outside the gene matches. The CDR3 is made up of 15 amino acids. Germline loops: CDR1 KGHSH, CDR2 LQKENI. The chain's CDR3 is CASSPRSQGDNEQFF. For the CDR3, the DNA is TGTGCCAGCTCACCACGAAGCCAGGGGGACAATGAGCAGTTCTTC. The whole variable domain, filled in from reference TRBV18 and TRBJ2-1, reads NAGVMQNPRHLVRRRGQEARLRCSPMKGHSHVYWYRQLPEEGLKFMVYLQKENIIDESGMPKERFSAEFPKEGPSILRIQQVVRGDSAAYFCASSPRSQGDNEQFFGPGTRLTVL.

This rearrangement joins TRBV7-8 to TRBJ1-1; D is undetermined. V was cut by 1 base and J by 1 base, with 13 bases left in between. Looked up from germline, CDR1 is SGHVS and CDR2 is FQNEAQ. This CDR3 is 16 amino acids long. The CDR3 sequence: CASSLVGPQANTEAFF. DNA for the CDR3: TGTGCCAGCAGCTTAGTAGGCCCCCAGGCGAACACTGAAGCTTTCTTT.

The DNA for the CDR3 is TGTGCCAGCAGTCGATCGGGGAGGTTAGAGACCCAGTACTTC. Its protein is CASSRSGRLETQYF. The chain couples TRBV28 to TRBJ2-5; perhaps TRBD2 as D (6 bases). CDR1 and CDR2 from the germline V gene are MDHEN and SYDVKM. The CDR3 contains 14 residues. Deletions cut 5 bases from V and 4 bases from J, with 14 bases between. The whole variable domain, filled in from reference TRBV28 and TRBJ2-5, reads DVKVTQSSRYLVKRTGEKVFLECVQDMDHENMFWYRQDPGLGLRLIYFSYDVKMKEKGDIPEGYSVSREKKERFSLILESASTNQTSMYLCASSRSGRLETQYFGPGTRLLVL.